This T cell receptor beta chain emerged from a study of sequential checkpoint blockade in melanoma. As for the study in general: After both sequences, patients received maintenance nivolumab.

Treatment of the sample: randomized to nivolumab then ipilimumab (arm A) or the reverse (arm B). Live CD3+CD8+ CD19− CD56− cells were sorted from PBMCs. This table comes from immunoSEQ multiplex PCR, and its TCRdb copy is limited to in-frame clones, with some not included. The sample yields around 20,000 clones, around 75% seen once. From germline, CDR1 is MNHEY and CDR2 SMNVEV (reference sequence). J was trimmed by 0 bases and V by 6 bases; bases with no gene match: 5. The CDR3 loop spans 15 amino acids. The TCR sequence derives from a human donor with melanoma. This chain connects TRBV27 to TRBJ1-5; TRBD1 matches 7 bases. Sequenced material: CD8+ T cells sorted from blood (inferred from file names), taken from a patient given nivolumab and ipilimumab in sequence. CDR3 residues: CASRRDRGSNQPQHF. CDR3 DNA sequence: TGTGCCAGCAGAAGGGACAGAGGTAGCAATCAGCCCCAGCATTTT.